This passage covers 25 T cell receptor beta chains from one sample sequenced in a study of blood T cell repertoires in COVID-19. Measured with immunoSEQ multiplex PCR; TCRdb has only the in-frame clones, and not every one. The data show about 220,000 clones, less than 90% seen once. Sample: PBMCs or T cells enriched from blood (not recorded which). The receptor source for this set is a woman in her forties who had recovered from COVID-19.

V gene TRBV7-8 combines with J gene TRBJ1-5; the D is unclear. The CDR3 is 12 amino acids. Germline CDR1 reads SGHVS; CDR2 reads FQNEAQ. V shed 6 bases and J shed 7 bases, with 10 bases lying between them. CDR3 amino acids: CASSLRWQPQHF. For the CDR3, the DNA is TGTGCCAGCAGTCTACGGTGGCAGCCCCAGCATTTT.

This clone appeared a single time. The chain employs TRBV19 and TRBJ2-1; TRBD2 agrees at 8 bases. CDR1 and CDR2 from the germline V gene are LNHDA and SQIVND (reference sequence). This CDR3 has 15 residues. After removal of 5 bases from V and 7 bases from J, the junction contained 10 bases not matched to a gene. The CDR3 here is CASSFGAGGRNEQFF. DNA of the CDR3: TGTGCCAGTAGTTTTGGCGCGGGAGGTAGGAATGAGCAGTTCTTC.

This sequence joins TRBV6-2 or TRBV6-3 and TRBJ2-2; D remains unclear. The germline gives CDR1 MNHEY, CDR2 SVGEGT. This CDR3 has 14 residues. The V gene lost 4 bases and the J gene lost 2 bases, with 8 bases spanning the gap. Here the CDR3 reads CASSSQLNTGELFF. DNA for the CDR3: TGTGCCAGCAGTTCACAGCTAAACACCGGGGAGCTGTTTTTT.

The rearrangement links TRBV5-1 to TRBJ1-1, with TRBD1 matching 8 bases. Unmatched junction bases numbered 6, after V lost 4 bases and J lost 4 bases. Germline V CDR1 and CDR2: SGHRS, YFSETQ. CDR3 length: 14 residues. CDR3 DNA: TGCGCCAGCAGCGTGACAGGGGTCGGCACTGAAGCTTTCTTT. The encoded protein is CASSVTGVGTEAFF.

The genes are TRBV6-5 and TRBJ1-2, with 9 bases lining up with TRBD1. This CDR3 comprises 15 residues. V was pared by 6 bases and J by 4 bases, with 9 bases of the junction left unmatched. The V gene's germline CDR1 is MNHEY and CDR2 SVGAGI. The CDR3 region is CASSRRGQGAYGYTF. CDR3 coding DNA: TGTGCCAGCAGCCGCCGGGGACAGGGTGCCTATGGCTACACCTTC.

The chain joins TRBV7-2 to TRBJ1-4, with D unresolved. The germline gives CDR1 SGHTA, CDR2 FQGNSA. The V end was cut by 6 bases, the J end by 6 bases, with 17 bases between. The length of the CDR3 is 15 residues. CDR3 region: CASRVSGRSHEKLFF. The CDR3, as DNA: TGTGCCAGCAGGGTCTCGGGGAGGTCTCATGAAAAACTGTTTTTT.

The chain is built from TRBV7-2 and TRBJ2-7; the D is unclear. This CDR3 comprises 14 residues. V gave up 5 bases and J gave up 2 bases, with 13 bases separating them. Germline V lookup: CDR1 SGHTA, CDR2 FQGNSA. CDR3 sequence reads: CASSTMTPPYEQYF. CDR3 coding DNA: TGTGCCAGCAGCACCATGACTCCCCCCTACGAGCAGTACTTC.

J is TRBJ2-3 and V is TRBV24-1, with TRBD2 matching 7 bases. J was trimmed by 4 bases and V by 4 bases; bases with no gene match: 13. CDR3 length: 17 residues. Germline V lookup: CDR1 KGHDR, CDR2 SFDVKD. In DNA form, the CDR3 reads TGTGCCACCAGTGACCTAAGTGTGGCGGGAGTAGCAGATACGCAGTATTTT. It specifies CATSDLSVAGVADTQYF.

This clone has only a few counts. The CDR3 is CASSMAAPNHGELFF. The CDR3, as DNA: TGTGCCAGCAGCATGGCTGCCCCCAACCACGGGGAGCTGTTTTTT. The V and J genes are TRBV11-2 and TRBJ2-2; D remains unclear. The germline CDR1 and CDR2 sequences are SGHAT and FQNNGV. This CDR3 has 15 amino acids. V shed 5 bases and J shed 7 bases, with 17 bases lying between them.

Written as DNA, the CDR3 is TGTGCCATCAGCCCGGACAGGGGGAACGAAAAACTGTTTTTT. Its translation: CAISPDRGNEKLFF. The V gene is TRBV10-3, the J gene TRBJ1-4, with TRBD1 identical over 10 bases. Germline CDR1 reads ENHRY; CDR2 reads SYGVKD. The length of the CDR3 is 14 residues. V lost 6 bases and J lost 8; bases outside the gene matches: 6.

In DNA, the CDR3 is TGCGCCAGCAGTGGTTCGACAGGGTCTAACGAGCAGTACTTC. Its protein product is CASSGSTGSNEQYF. The chain couples TRBV10-1 to TRBJ2-7; the match to TRBD1 covers 7 bases. Germline-derived CDR1 and CDR2 are WNHNN and SYGVQD (reference sequence). The CDR3 has 14 amino acids. V lost 4 bases, J lost 5 bases, and 8 bases stayed unmatched.

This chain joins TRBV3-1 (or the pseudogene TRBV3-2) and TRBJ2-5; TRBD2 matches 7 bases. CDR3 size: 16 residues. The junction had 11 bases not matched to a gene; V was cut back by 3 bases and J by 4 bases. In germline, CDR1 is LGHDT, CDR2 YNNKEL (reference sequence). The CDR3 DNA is TGTGCCAGCAGCCAGTCGGGCCTACCGGGGGGAGAGACCCAGTACTTC. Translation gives CASSQSGLPGGETQYF.

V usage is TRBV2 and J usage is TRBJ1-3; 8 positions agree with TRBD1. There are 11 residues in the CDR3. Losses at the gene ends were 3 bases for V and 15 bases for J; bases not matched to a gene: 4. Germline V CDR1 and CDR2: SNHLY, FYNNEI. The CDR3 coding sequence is TGTGCCAGCAGTGAGGGAGGGACAGGATATTTT. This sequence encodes CASSEGGTGYF. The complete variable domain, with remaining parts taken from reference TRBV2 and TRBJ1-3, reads EPEVTQTPSHQVTQMGQEVILRCVPISNHLYFYWYRQILGQKVEFLVSFYNNEISEKSEIFDDQFSVERPDGSNFTLKIRSTKLEDSAMYFCASSEGGTGYFGEGSWLTVV.

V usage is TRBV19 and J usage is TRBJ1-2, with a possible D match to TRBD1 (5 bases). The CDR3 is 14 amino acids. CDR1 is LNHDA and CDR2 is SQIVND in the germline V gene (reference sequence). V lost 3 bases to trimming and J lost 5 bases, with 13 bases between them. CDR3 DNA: TGTGCCAGTAGTATGCCCCCCACAGGTTATGGCTACACCTTC. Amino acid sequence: CASSMPPTGYGYTF.

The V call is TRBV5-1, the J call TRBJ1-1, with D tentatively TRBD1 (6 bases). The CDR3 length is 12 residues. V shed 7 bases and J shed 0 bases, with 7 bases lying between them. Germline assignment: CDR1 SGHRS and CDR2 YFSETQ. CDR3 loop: CASGQLNTEAFF. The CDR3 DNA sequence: TGCGCCAGCGGACAGCTGAACACTGAAGCTTTCTTT.

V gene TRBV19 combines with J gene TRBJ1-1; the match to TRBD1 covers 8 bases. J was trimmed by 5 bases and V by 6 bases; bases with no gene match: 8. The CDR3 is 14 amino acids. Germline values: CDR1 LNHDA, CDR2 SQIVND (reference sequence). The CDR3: CASRTDRGRTEAFF. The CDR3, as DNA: TGTGCCAGTAGAACCGACAGGGGAAGAACTGAAGCTTTCTTT.

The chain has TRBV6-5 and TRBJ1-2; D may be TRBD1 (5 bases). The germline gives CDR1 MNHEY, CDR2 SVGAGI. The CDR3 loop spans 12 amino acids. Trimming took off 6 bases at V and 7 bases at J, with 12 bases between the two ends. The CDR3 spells CASRTEGLGYTF. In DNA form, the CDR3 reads TGTGCCAGCAGGACGGAGGGGCTTGGCTACACCTTC.

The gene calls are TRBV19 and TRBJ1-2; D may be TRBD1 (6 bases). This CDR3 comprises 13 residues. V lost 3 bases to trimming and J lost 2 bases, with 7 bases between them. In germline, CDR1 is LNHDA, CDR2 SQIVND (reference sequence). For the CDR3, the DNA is TGTGCCAGTAGTATTCAGGGGAACTATGGCTACACCTTC. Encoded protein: CASSIQGNYGYTF.

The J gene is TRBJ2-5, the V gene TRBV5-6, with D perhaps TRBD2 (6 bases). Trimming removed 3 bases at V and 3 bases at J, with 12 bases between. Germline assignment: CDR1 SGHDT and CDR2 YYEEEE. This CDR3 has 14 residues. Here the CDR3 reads CASSSPGLKETQYF. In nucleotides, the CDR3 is TGTGCCAGCAGCTCTCCGGGACTCAAAGAGACCCAGTACTTC.

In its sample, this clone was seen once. DNA of the CDR3: TGTGCCACCAGTGAGGCGGGACAGGGGAACACTGAAGCTTTCTTT. This encodes CATSEAGQGNTEAFF. The J gene is TRBJ1-1, the V gene TRBV24-1; 9 bases match TRBD1. Germline CDR1 KGHDR, CDR2 SFDVKD. CDR3 size: 15 residues. The ends lost 4 bases at V and 1 base at J; junction bases unmatched: 3.

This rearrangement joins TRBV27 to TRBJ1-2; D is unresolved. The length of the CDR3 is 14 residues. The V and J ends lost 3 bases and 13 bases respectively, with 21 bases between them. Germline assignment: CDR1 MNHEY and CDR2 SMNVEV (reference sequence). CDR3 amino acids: CASSFRLPRGESTF. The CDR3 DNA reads TGTGCCAGCAGTTTCCGGCTCCCACGGGGAGAATCCACCTTC.

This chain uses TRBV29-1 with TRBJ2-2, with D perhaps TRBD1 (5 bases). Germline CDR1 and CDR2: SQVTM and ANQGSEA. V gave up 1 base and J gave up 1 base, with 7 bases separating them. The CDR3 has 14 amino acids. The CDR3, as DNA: TGCAGCGTTGAAGGACAGAAGAACACCGGGGAGCTGTTTTTT. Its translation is CSVEGQKNTGELFF.

Here the CDR3 DNA reads TGTGCCAGCAGTTTATACTATGAGCAGTTCTTC. It yields the protein CASSLYYEQFF. The chain carries TRBV12-3 or TRBV12-4 and TRBJ2-1; unclear D gene. CDR3 length: 11 amino acids. V was cut by 2 bases and J by 8 bases, with 4 bases left in between.

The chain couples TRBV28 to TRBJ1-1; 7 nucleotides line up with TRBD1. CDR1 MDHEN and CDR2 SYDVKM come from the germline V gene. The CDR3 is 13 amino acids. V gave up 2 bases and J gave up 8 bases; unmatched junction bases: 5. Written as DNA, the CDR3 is TGTGCCAGCAGTTTAACAGGGGCAACCGAAGCTTTCTTT. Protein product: CASSLTGATEAFF.

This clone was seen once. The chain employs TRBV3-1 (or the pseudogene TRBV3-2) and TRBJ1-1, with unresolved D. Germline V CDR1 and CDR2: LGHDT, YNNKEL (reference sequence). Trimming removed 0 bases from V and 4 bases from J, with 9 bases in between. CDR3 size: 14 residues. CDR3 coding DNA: TGTGCCAGCAGCCAAGATTGGGCGTCCACTGAAGCTTTCTTT. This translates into CASSQDWASTEAFF.